What follows are 11 T cell receptor beta chains derived from one specimen sequenced in a study of low-dose radiotherapy and immunotherapy resistance in tumors. Time point reported: after trial treatment. Treatment denoted: LDRT plus nivolumab, ipilimumab, low-dose cyclophosphamide and aspirin (RACIN trial). Covering alpha and beta chains, TRAV- and TRBV-specific primers were used for the first-strand cDNA. Amplification, which lasted roughly 20 PCR cycles, used a constant-region primer and V-primer adapter to amplify TCRs. TCRdb reprocessed the reads with MiXCR, giving one entry per CDR3 protein. The table shows roughly 95,000 distinct CDR3 sequences, with 20% to 25% occurring only once. Sequenced here: PBMCs, sampled after low-dose radiotherapy plus immunotherapy. Receptors were obtained from a female donor with ovarian cancer.

Many counts were recorded for this clonotype. The J gene is TRBJ2-1, the V gene TRBV12-3 or TRBV12-4; tentatively, D is TRBD1 or TRBD2 (6 bases each). V gave up 6 bases and J gave up 10 bases, with 22 bases separating them. This CDR3 is built from 15 residues. DNA of the CDR3: TGTGCCAGCAGCCAAGGGGGGACTGGGATCCGGGAGCAGTTCTTC. Translating gives CASSQGGTGIREQFF.

The V and J genes are TRBV6-2 or TRBV6-3 and TRBJ1-1; D call uncertain. The V end lost 7 bases, the J end lost 5 bases, and 14 bases lay between the germline ends. The germline gives CDR1 MNHEY, CDR2 SVGEGT. There are 13 residues in the CDR3. CDR3 DNA sequence: TGTGCCAGCAAGGAGGTGGGGAGAACTGAAGCTTTCTTT. This sequence encodes CASKEVGRTEAFF.

There are many counts of this clonotype. The CDR3: CASSTETGYYGYTF. The CDR3 bases are TGTGCCAGCAGCACCGAGACAGGCTACTATGGCTACACCTTC. The rearrangement links TRBV7-2 to TRBJ1-2; D perhaps matches TRBD1 (6 bases). Germline V gene lookup returns CDR1 SGHTA and CDR2 FQGNSA. V was trimmed by 5 bases and J by 3 bases, leaving 13 bases between them. This CDR3 is built from 14 residues.

In its sample, this clonotype was seen many times. The chain carries TRBV7-6 and TRBJ1-2, with a weak D call TRBD1 (5 bases). Trimming left V 3 bases short and J 0 bases short, with 14 bases between. The CDR3 is 16 residues long. The germline V gene has CDR1 SGHVS and CDR2 FNYEAQ. DNA for the CDR3: TGTGCCAGCAGCTTCTTAGGGGCTCAAGCTAACTATGGCTACACCTTC. Residues: CASSFLGAQANYGYTF.

In its sample, this clonotype was seen many times. This rearrangement joins TRBV7-3 to TRBJ2-2, with 9 bases identical to TRBD2. Germline V CDR1 and CDR2: SGHTA, FQGTGA. This CDR3 has 16 amino acids. With V trimmed by 5 bases and J by 4 bases, 8 bases remained unmatched. CDR3 sequence reads: CASSPAVTSGTGELFF. CDR3 sequence (DNA): TGTGCCAGCAGCCCTGCAGTGACTAGCGGCACCGGGGAGCTGTTTTTT.

Note on this clonotype: The limits of the CDR3 on the DNA are not certain, so only TCRdb's listed CDR3 is given. CDR3 loop: CATRVTGIDTGELFFF. This rearrangement joins TRBV19 to TRBJ2-2; the table's D call, TRBD1, was not checked against the DNA. CDR1 is LNHDA, CDR2 SQIVND, per germline (reference sequence). Ends included, the CDR3 has 16 residues.

In its sample, this clonotype was seen many times. The V gene is TRBV19, the J gene TRBJ2-7; 11 bases line up with TRBD2. The germline CDR1 and CDR2 sequences are LNHDA and SQIVND (reference sequence). Losses at the gene ends were 10 bases for V and 6 bases for J; bases not matched to a gene: 14. The CDR3 runs 15 residues. The CDR3 bases are TGTGCCACGAGTGGCACTAGCGGGAGATCTTCCGAGCAGTACTTC. It specifies CATSGTSGRSSEQYF.

In this sample, this clonotype turned up many times. V is TRBV20-1 and J is TRBJ2-7, with D perhaps TRBD1 or TRBD2 (5 bases each). The CDR3 loop spans 13 amino acids. Trimming stripped 6 bases from V and 2 bases from J, with 14 bases between. In germline, CDR1 is DFQATT, CDR2 SNEGSKA (reference sequence). CDR3 protein: CSAEPGRPYEQYF. DNA for the CDR3: TGCAGTGCCGAACCGGGACGACCCTACGAGCAGTACTTC.

On this clonotype: This sequence may be a read error, since a much larger clone differs from it by one base. V usage is TRBV7-9 and J usage is TRBJ2-7; TRBD2 matches at 7 bases. Germline CDR1 and CDR2: SEHNR and FQNEAQ (reference sequence). The V segment lost 4 bases and the J segment 7 bases; nucleotides outside the gene matches: 13. The CDR3 runs 15 residues. CDR3: CASSSSGALINEQYF. The CDR3 DNA reads TGTGCCAGCAGCTCCAGCGGGGCTCTTATCAATGAGCAGTACTTC.

This clonotype was picked up many times. The chain has TRBV11-2 and TRBJ2-2; TRBD2 aligns across 10 bases. The CDR3 is 15 residues long. Losses at the gene ends were 2 bases for V and 5 bases for J; bases not matched to a gene: 2. Germline CDR1 reads SGHAT; CDR2 reads FQNNGV. CDR3 sequence reads: CASSLIAGGTGELFF. DNA for the CDR3: TGTGCCAGCAGCTTAATAGCGGGAGGTACCGGGGAGCTGTTTTTT.

The table lists this clonotype with a count of one. A far larger clone is one nucleotide away, so this likely arose from a read error. The CDR3 does not end in the conserved phenylalanine or tryptophan, so this is likely a read error. This chain uses TRBV4-3 with TRBJ2-7, with 11 bases matching TRBD2. This CDR3 has 16 amino acids. The V gene's germline CDR1 is LGHNA and CDR2 YSLEER. V lost 0 bases to trimming and J lost 3 bases; unmatched junction nucleotides: 4. For the CDR3, the DNA is TGCGCCAGCAGCCAAGAGACTAGCGGGACCTACTACGAGCAGTACTTA. Translated, it gives CASSQETSGTYYEQYL.